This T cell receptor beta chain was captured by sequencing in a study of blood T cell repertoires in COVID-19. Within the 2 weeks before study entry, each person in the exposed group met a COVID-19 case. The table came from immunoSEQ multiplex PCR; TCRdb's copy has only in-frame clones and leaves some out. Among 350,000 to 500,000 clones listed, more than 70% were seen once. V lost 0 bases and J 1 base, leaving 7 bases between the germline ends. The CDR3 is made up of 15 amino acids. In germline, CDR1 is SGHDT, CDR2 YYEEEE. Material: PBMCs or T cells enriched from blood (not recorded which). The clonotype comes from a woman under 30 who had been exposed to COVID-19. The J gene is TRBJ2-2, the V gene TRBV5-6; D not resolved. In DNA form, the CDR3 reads TGTGCCAGCAGCTTGGCCTATATGAACACCGGGGAGCTGTTTTTT. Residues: CASSLAYMNTGELFF. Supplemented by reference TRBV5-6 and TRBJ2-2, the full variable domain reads DAGVTQSPTHLIKTRGQQVTLRCSPKSGHDTVSWYQQALGQGPQFIFQYYEEEERQRGNFPDRFSGHQFPNYSSELNVNALLLGDSALYLCASSLAYMNTGELFFGEGSRLTVL.